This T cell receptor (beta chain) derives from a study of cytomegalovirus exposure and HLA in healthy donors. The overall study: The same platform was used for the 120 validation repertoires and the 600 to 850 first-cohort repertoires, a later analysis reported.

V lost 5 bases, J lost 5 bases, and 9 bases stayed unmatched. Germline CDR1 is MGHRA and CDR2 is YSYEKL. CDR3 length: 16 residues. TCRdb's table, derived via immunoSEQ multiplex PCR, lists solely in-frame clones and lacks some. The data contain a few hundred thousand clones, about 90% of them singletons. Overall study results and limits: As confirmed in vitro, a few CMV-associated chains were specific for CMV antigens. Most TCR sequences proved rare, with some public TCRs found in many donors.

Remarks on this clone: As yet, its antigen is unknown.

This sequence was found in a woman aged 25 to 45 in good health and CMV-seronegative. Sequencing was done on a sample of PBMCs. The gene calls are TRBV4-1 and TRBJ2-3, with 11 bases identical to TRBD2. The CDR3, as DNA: TGCGCCAGCAGCTATACTAGCGGGAGAGGAGAAGATACGCAGTATTTT. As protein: CASSYTSGRGEDTQYF.